These T cell receptor beta chains were read from a single sample in a study of cytomegalovirus exposure and HLA in healthy donors. Repertoires were generated with immunoSEQ multiplex PCR, while TCRdb's copy carries only in-frame clones and drops some. The table shows roughly 170,000 clones, with under 85% occurring only once. Sequencing input: PBMCs. Every receptor here comes from a man aged 18-30 years in good health and CMV-seronegative. CDR3s include the opening cysteine and the closing phenylalanine or tryptophan. D genes are given only for firm matches. Only part of the rows carry a size: once, few, many, or a class if the clone is expanded.

D gene	V gene	clone size	J gene	CDR3 DNA	CDR3 protein
.	TRBV25-1	.	TRBJ2-1	TGTGCCAGCAGTGTTACAGGGTACTACAATGAGCAGTTCTTC	CASSVTGYYNEQFF
TRBD2	TRBV28	.	TRBJ2-7	TGTGCCAGCAGTTTAGTCGCTAGCGGGACCCTCTACGAGCAGTACTTC	CASSLVASGTLYEQYF
TRBD2	TRBV7-3	.	TRBJ2-1	TGTGCCAGCAGCTTATTCAGCGGGAGCGTCTACAATGAGCAGTTCTTC	CASSLFSGSVYNEQFF
TRBD1	TRBV18	.	TRBJ1-1	TGTGCCAGCTCACCAGACAGGGCTGAAGCTTTCTTT	CASSPDRAEAFF
.	TRBV13	.	TRBJ1-1	TGTGCCAGCAGCTTCCGGAACACTGAAGCTTTCTTT	CASSFRNTEAFF
.	TRBV11-2	.	TRBJ2-7	TGTGCCAGCAGCCGTACAGGGAACTACGAGCAGTACTTC	CASSRTGNYEQYF
TRBD1	TRBV29-1	.	TRBJ2-1	TGCAGCGTTGAAGACACGGGACAGGGGAAAAATGAGCAGTTCTTC	CSVEDTGQGKNEQFF
TRBD1	TRBV18	.	TRBJ2-1	TGTGCCAGCTCACCAGGATCGACTCCGGGACAGGAGTTCTTC	CASSPGSTPGQEFF
TRBD1	TRBV27	.	TRBJ2-7	TGTGCCAGCAGTGGGGACAGGGGAGAAGAGCAGTACTTC	CASSGDRGEEQYF
.	TRBV18	once	TRBJ1-3	TGTGCCAGCTCACCCCGAACCGGGACAAGCTCTGGAAACACCATATATTTT	CASSPRTGTSSGNTIYF
TRBD1	TRBV6-5	.	TRBJ1-1	TGTGCCAGCAGTCCAGGGGGAACTGAAGCTTTCTTT	CASSPGGTEAFF
.	TRBV27	.	TRBJ1-1	TGTGCCAGCAGTAGAGGGAACACTGAAGCTTTCTTT	CASSRGNTEAFF
.	TRBV4-1	.	TRBJ1-1	TGCGCCAGCAGCCGAGCGGGACTCTTTGAAAACACTGAAGCTTTCTTT	CASSRAGLFENTEAFF
TRBD2	TRBV7-9	.	TRBJ2-7	TGTGCCACCGGGAGGGCTAGCGGTTCCTACGAGCAGTACTTC	CATGRASGSYEQYF
TRBD2	TRBV5-1	few	TRBJ2-1	TGCGCCAGCAGCTTTGGGGGAGGGACCTACAATGAGCAGTTCTTC	CASSFGGGTYNEQFF
.	TRBV15	.	TRBJ2-7	TGTGCCACCAGCCTGGGTCGGAGTTACGAGCAGTACTTC	CATSLGRSYEQYF
TRBD1	TRBV30	.	TRBJ2-3	TGTGCCTGGAGTGGGGGACAGGGGGCCGATACGCAGTATTTT	CAWSGGQGADTQYF
TRBD2	TRBV4-2	few	TRBJ2-1	TGTGCCAGCAGCCAAGATCACGGACTAGCGGACAACAATGAGCAGTTCTTC	CASSQDHGLADNNEQFF
.	TRBV15	.	TRBJ2-1	TGTGCCACCAGCAGACCTAGTTTCTCCGGCAATGAGCAGTTCTTC	CATSRPSFSGNEQFF
TRBD2	TRBV5-1	once	TRBJ2-1	TGCGCCAGCAGCTTGGCGGCGGGAGGGCCGACCTACAATGAGCAGTTCTTC	CASSLAAGGPTYNEQFF
.	TRBV29-1	.	TRBJ2-5	TGCAGCGTGGTGGGACTGTACCAAGAGACCCAGTACTTC	CSVVGLYQETQYF
.	TRBV19	.	TRBJ2-1	TGTGCCAGTAGTGACACCTCCTACAATGAGCAGTTCTTC	CASSDTSYNEQFF
TRBD1	TRBV4-1	.	TRBJ1-4	TGCGCCAGCAGCCAACCGACAGGGCGAGGTGAAAAACTGTTTTTT	CASSQPTGRGEKLFF
.	TRBV7-9	.	TRBJ1-1	TGTGCCAGCAGCTTAGATGGGCTTTGGACTGAAGCTTTCTTT	CASSLDGLWTEAFF
TRBD2	TRBV27	.	TRBJ2-7	TGTGCCAGCACTCAACCCTTGGGGGGGAGGCAGTACTTC	CASTQPLGGRQYF
.	TRBV29-1	few	TRBJ1-4	TGCAGCGTTGAAGAAACAGGGAATCGACTGTTTTTT	CSVEETGNRLFF
.	TRBV29-1	.	TRBJ2-5	TGCAGCGTTGAATTCAGTGGGCTCGGAGGGGCCCAGTACTTC	CSVEFSGLGGAQYF
TRBD2	TRBV7-9	.	TRBJ2-3	TGTGCCAGCAGCTTAGAAGGACTAGCGGGACGGGGGGATACGCAGTATTTT	CASSLEGLAGRGDTQYF
.	TRBV1	.	TRBJ2-7	TGCACCAGCAGCCAAGGTGATTTGGACTACCTTACCCACTCTCTGTTCGACTACGAGCAGTACTTC	CTSSQGDLDYLTHSLFDYEQYF
.	TRBV11-2	.	TRBJ2-5	TGTGCCAGCAGCTTTAATCGAGGCCAGGAGACCCAGTACTTC	CASSFNRGQETQYF
.	TRBV28	.	TRBJ1-5	TGTGCCAGCAGTTTAGTCGGAGGGCACAATCAGCCCCAGCATTTT	CASSLVGGHNQPQHF
.	TRBV6-5	.	TRBJ1-3	TGTGCCAGCAGTTTTGGCAACACCATATATTTT	CASSFGNTIYF
.	TRBV9	.	TRBJ1-5	TGTGCCAGCAGCCCGGGACTCAATCAGCCCCAGCATTTT	CASSPGLNQPQHF
.	TRBV15	once	TRBJ2-7	TGTGCCACCAGCAGAGATTTGGGGCTCTACGAGCAGTACTTC	CATSRDLGLYEQYF
.	TRBV18	.	TRBJ2-7	TGTGCCAGCTCACCAGATTCCCAGGGCTACGAGCAGTACTTC	CASSPDSQGYEQYF
.	TRBV6-1	.	TRBJ1-1	TGTGCCAGCACCACAGGGTGGATCGACACTGAAGCTTTCTTT	CASTTGWIDTEAFF
TRBD2	TRBV10-2	.	TRBJ2-7	TGCGCCACGCGACTAGCGGGAGGGCCCTACGAGCAGTACTTC	CATRLAGGPYEQYF